The 29 T cell receptor beta chains in this list originate from one sample, sequenced in a study of blood T cell repertoires in COVID-19. Profiled with immunoSEQ multiplex PCR; TCRdb holds only in-frame clones, not every one. The data show under 200,000 clones, about 85% seen once. The sample comprised peripheral blood. The source is a man younger than 35 with acute or convalescent COVID-19.

The V gene is TRBV2, the J gene TRBJ2-1, with D perhaps TRBD1 (5 bases). Trimming left V 1 base short and J 6 bases short, with 13 bases between. CDR3 length: 15 residues. The germline V gene has CDR1 SNHLY and CDR2 FYNNEI. The CDR3 DNA is TGTGCCAGCAGTGAAGTAAGGGGTCAGGGCAATGAGCAGTTCTTC. Encoded protein: CASSEVRGQGNEQFF.

The CDR3 reads CASSMPGQGFHYGYTF. DNA of the CDR3: TGTGCCAGCAGCATGCCGGGACAGGGGTTCCACTATGGCTACACCTTC. The rearrangement links TRBV5-4 to TRBJ1-2, with 10 bases aligning to TRBD1. The germline gives CDR1 SGHNT, CDR2 YYREEE (reference sequence). The CDR3 spans 16 residues. The trim removed 4 bases at V and 3 bases at J, leaving 9 bases unmatched.

This clone has just one count. This rearrangement joins TRBV19 to TRBJ1-2, with D possibly TRBD1 on 5 matching bases. Between the trimmed V and J ends, which lost 5 bases and 5 bases, there was a span of 12 bases. The CDR3 extends over 13 amino acids. Germline CDR1 reads LNHDA; CDR2 reads SQIVND (reference sequence). DNA for the CDR3: TGTGCCAGTAGTGAGGACAAGGAATATGGCTACACCTTC. Translation gives CASSEDKEYGYTF.

The gene calls are TRBV7-9 and TRBJ2-7, with TRBD1 identical over 10 bases. The CDR3 is 16 amino acids. The junction had 6 bases not matched to a gene; V was cut back by 4 bases and J by 0 bases. CDR1 is SEHNR, CDR2 FQNEAQ, per germline (reference sequence). CDR3 DNA sequence: TGTGCCAGCAGCTCAGACAGGGGGCTGAGCTCCTACGAGCAGTACGTC. Translating it yields CASSSDRGLSSYEQYV.

The chain recombines TRBV6-5 with TRBJ2-1, with 7 bases identical to TRBD1. Losses at the gene ends were 0 bases for V and 3 bases for J; bases not matched to a gene: 2. CDR3 length equals 15 residues. Germline V gives CDR1 MNHEY, CDR2 SVGAGI. The CDR3 coding sequence is TGTGCCAGCAGTTACTCCTCAGGGGGCTACAATGAGCAGTTCTTC. It yields the protein CASSYSSGGYNEQFF.

This clone was observed a single time. The genes are TRBV7-6 and TRBJ1-6; D may be TRBD1 (5 bases). V gave up 1 base and J gave up 5 bases, with 6 bases separating them. Germline V gene data show CDR1 as SGHVS and CDR2 as FNYEAQ. This CDR3 region has 14 residues. The CDR3 spells CASSLGQNNSPLHF. In DNA, the CDR3 is TGTGCCAGCAGCTTAGGACAGAATAATTCACCCCTCCACTTT.

A few counts support this clone. V usage is TRBV5-1 and J usage is TRBJ1-5; D may be TRBD1 (5 bases). The CDR3 is 14 residues long. With 3 bases removed from V and 2 bases from J, the gap between germline ends came to 9 bases. The germline gives CDR1 SGHRS, CDR2 YFSETQ. The CDR3 bases are TGCGCCAGCAGCTACGGGGGTGGCAATCAGCCCCAGCATTTT. As protein: CASSYGGGNQPQHF.

The J gene is TRBJ2-5, the V gene TRBV5-6; 11 positions agree with TRBD2. Germline CDR1 and CDR2: SGHDT and YYEEEE. The junction had 16 bases not matched to a gene; V was cut back by 2 bases and J by 4 bases. This CDR3 is 19 amino acids long. Here the CDR3 reads CASSFGPSGGPERGETQYF. Here the CDR3 DNA reads TGTGCCAGCAGCTTCGGGCCTAGCGGGGGGCCGGAAAGGGGAGAGACCCAGTACTTC.

The V and J genes are TRBV6-5 and TRBJ2-7; the match to TRBD1 covers 12 bases. Trimming cost V 6 bases and J 4 bases; bases outside gene matches: 4. Germline assignment: CDR1 MNHEY and CDR2 SVGAGI. CDR3 length: 14 amino acids. This CDR3 is CASRRGQGAYEQYF. The CDR3 bases are TGTGCCAGCAGAAGGGGACAGGGGGCGTACGAGCAGTACTTC.

V is TRBV7-9 and J is TRBJ2-6; TRBD1 might be the D (5 bases). This CDR3 is 16 amino acids long. From germline, CDR1 is SEHNR and CDR2 FQNEAQ (reference sequence). Trimming removed 3 bases from V and 0 bases from J, with 9 bases in between. This CDR3 is CASSLYTGSGANVLTF. In DNA form, the CDR3 reads TGTGCCAGCAGCTTGTACACAGGCTCTGGGGCCAACGTCCTGACTTTC.

The chain joins TRBV10-1 to TRBJ2-3; D might be TRBD1 (6 bases). Trimming shortened V by 1 base and J by 2 bases, and 7 bases separated the two germline ends. The germline gives CDR1 WNHNN, CDR2 SYGVQD (reference sequence). CDR3 length equals 14 residues. DNA of the CDR3: TGCGCCAGCAGTGAGTGGGACAACACAGATACGCAGTATTTT. Translation: CASSEWDNTDTQYF.

V gene TRBV11-2 combines with J gene TRBJ2-5; D might be TRBD2 (7 bases). The CDR3 consists of 14 residues. Germline CDR1 SGHAT, CDR2 FQNNGV. V was cut by 3 bases and J by 5 bases, with 13 bases left in between. The CDR3 DNA follows: TGTGCCAGCAGCTTGGGGGGGCTAGAGGAGACCCAGTACTTC. Its protein product is CASSLGGLEETQYF.

The chain is built from TRBV18 and TRBJ2-1; TRBD1 is a possible D gene (6 bases). The V and J ends lost 4 bases and 10 bases respectively, with 11 bases between them. This CDR3 is 12 amino acids long. Germline values: CDR1 KGHSH, CDR2 LQKENI. The CDR3 sequence: CASSQGQGEQFF. The CDR3 nucleotides are TGTGCCAGCTCACAGGGGCAGGGGGAGCAGTTCTTC.

The V call is TRBV24-1, the J call TRBJ2-3, with TRBD1 as a possible D gene (5 bases). The CDR3 is 14 amino acids. The ends were cut back, 8 bases at V and 0 bases at J, with 11 bases in the middle. Germline V lookup: CDR1 KGHDR, CDR2 SFDVKD. The CDR3 DNA follows: TGTGCCACCACCACGACAGAAAGCACAGATACGCAGTATTTT. This sequence encodes CATTTTESTDTQYF.

The chain uses TRBV6-5 and TRBJ1-5; 7 bases are a match to TRBD1. Germline-derived CDR1 and CDR2 are MNHEY and SVGAGI. This CDR3 is built from 14 residues. V shed 6 bases and J 3 bases; nucleotides not matched to a gene: 5. Here the CDR3 DNA reads TGTGCCAGCAGCGGTACAGGGGCCAATCAGCCCCAGCATTTT. Protein sequence: CASSGTGANQPQHF.

V usage is TRBV5-4 and J usage is TRBJ2-1; no clear D. From germline, CDR1 is SGHNT and CDR2 YYREEE (reference sequence). The CDR3 spans 12 residues. Trimming took off 1 base at V and 7 bases at J, with 6 bases between the two ends. The CDR3 sequence: CASSLTTNEQFF. CDR3 nucleotides: TGTGCCAGCAGCTTGACCACAAATGAGCAGTTCTTC.

The genes are TRBV30 and TRBJ2-7; maybe TRBD1 (6 bases). V lost 6 bases, J lost 7 bases, and 16 bases lay in between. The CDR3 is 12 residues long. The V gene's germline CDR1 is GTSNPN and CDR2 SVGIG (reference sequence). CDR3 protein: CACSRQGWEQYF. Written as DNA, the CDR3 is TGTGCCTGTTCTCGGCAGGGGTGGGAGCAGTACTTC.

In this sample, this clone turned up once. The chain employs TRBV4-2 and TRBJ2-3, with 7 bases lining up with TRBD2. The V gene's germline CDR1 is LGHNA and CDR2 YNFKEQ. With 0 bases clipped from V and 3 bases from J, the junction kept 6 bases outside the gene matches. The CDR3 extends over 16 amino acids. CDR3: CASSQETSTMTDTQYF. CDR3 bases: TGTGCCAGCAGCCAAGAGACTAGCACTATGACAGATACGCAGTATTTT.

V is TRBV11-2 and J is TRBJ2-5; TRBD2 aligns across 14 bases. The V and J ends lost 5 bases and 5 bases, in that order; junction bases with no gene match: 10. CDR1 is SGHAT, CDR2 FQNNGV, per germline. This CDR3 is 17 amino acids long. This CDR3 is CASSDRLAGGLGETQYF. As DNA, the CDR3 is TGTGCCAGCAGCGACAGACTAGCGGGGGGGCTCGGGGAGACCCAGTACTTC.

This rearrangement joins TRBV7-8 to TRBJ1-5; 7 bases map to TRBD1. The CDR3 extends over 15 amino acids. Germline V gene sequence: CDR1 SGHVS, CDR2 FQNEAQ. With V trimmed by 4 bases and J by 3 bases, 6 bases remained unmatched. The CDR3 region is CASSSRTGYNQPQHF. For the CDR3, the DNA is TGTGCCAGCAGCTCCAGGACAGGATACAATCAGCCCCAGCATTTT. Variable domain in full (rest from reference TRBV7-8 and TRBJ1-5): GAGVSQSPRYKVAKRGQDVALRCDPISGHVSLFWYQQALGQGPEFLTYFQNEAQLDKSGLPSDRFFAERPEGSVSTLKIQRTQQEDSAVYLCASSSRTGYNQPQHFGDGTRLSIL.

The CDR3 loop is CASSISPGQGRGEQFF. For the CDR3, the DNA is TGTGCCAGTAGTATATCCCCGGGACAGGGGCGGGGTGAGCAGTTCTTC. This sequence joins TRBV19 and TRBJ2-1; 10 bases are shared with TRBD1. CDR1 is LNHDA, CDR2 SQIVND, per germline (reference sequence). The CDR3 has 16 amino acids. The J segment lost 9 bases and the V segment lost 2 bases, leaving 10 bases of the junction unmatched.

This chain joins TRBV19 and TRBJ2-5; 8 bases align to TRBD1. The germline gives CDR1 LNHDA, CDR2 SQIVND (reference sequence). This CDR3 spans 15 amino acids. V shed 3 bases, J shed 3 bases, and the junction held 6 bases outside the gene matches. CDR3 in amino acids: CASSMAKTGEETQYF. In DNA, the CDR3 is TGTGCCAGTAGTATGGCAAAGACAGGGGAAGAGACCCAGTACTTC.

This clone was recorded a few times. This sequence joins TRBV30 and TRBJ1-2, with TRBD1 as a possible D gene (5 bases). The V end lost 5 bases, the J end lost 0 bases, and 16 bases lay between the germline ends. This CDR3 region has 15 residues. Germline CDR1 reads GTSNPN; CDR2 reads SVGIG (reference sequence). The CDR3 loop is CAWYSAGLANYGYTF. CDR3 nucleotide sequence: TGTGCCTGGTATTCAGCAGGGTTAGCTAACTATGGCTACACCTTC.

This chain uses TRBV30 with TRBJ1-2; D may be TRBD1 (5 bases). With 4 bases removed from V and 4 bases from J, the gap between germline ends came to 10 bases. Looked up from germline, CDR1 is GTSNPN and CDR2 is SVGIG (reference sequence). The CDR3 spans 12 residues. Here the CDR3 DNA reads TGTGCCTGGAAGCAGGGATTCTATGGCTACACCTTC. As protein: CAWKQGFYGYTF.

The chain carries TRBV3-1 (or the pseudogene TRBV3-2) and TRBJ2-1; 10 bases align to TRBD1. The CDR3 has 15 residues. Per germline, CDR1 LGHDT and CDR2 YNNKEL (reference sequence). The junction had 6 bases not matched to a gene; V was cut back by 3 bases and J by 7 bases. CDR3 DNA: TGTGCCAGCAGCCATGGGACAGGGGATCGGAATGAGCAGTTCTTC. It is translated as CASSHGTGDRNEQFF.

The V gene is TRBV6-5, the J gene TRBJ1-2; 10 bases are shared with TRBD1. Trimming removed 8 bases from V and 4 bases from J; junction bases left unmatched: 4. The germline gives CDR1 MNHEY, CDR2 SVGAGI. The CDR3 is 13 residues long. The CDR3 loop reads CASWTGGTYGYTF. CDR3 nucleotide sequence: TGTGCCAGCTGGACAGGGGGAACCTATGGCTACACCTTC.

V usage is TRBV6-6 and J usage is TRBJ1-1; D call uncertain. The CDR3 loop spans 12 amino acids. V was cut by 5 bases and J by 8 bases, with 12 bases left in between. The V gene's germline CDR1 is MNHNY and CDR2 SVGAGI (reference sequence). The CDR3 DNA follows: TGTGCCAGCAGTGGACCGAGGGTGGAAGCTTTCTTT. Protein product: CASSGPRVEAFF.

The V call is TRBV6-5, the J call TRBJ1-2; 11 nucleotides agree with TRBD1. Germline CDR1 is MNHEY and CDR2 is SVGAGI. The J segment lost 4 bases and the V segment lost 8 bases, leaving 3 bases of the junction unmatched. CDR3 length: 13 amino acids. This chain's CDR3 is CASGGQGVYGYTF. CDR3 sequence (DNA): TGTGCCAGCGGGGGACAGGGGGTCTATGGCTACACCTTC.

This clone was detected a few times. The V call is TRBV4-1, the J call TRBJ1-5; D is undetermined. CDR1 is MGHRA, CDR2 YSYEKL, per germline. The V and J ends lost 0 bases and 6 bases respectively, with 12 bases between them. The CDR3 has 15 amino acids. CDR3 bases: TGCGCCAGCAGCCAAGAATCGGCCCGGGGTCAGCCCCAGCATTTT. Translating it yields CASSQESARGQPQHF.